This passage covers 5 T cell receptor beta chains from one sample sequenced in a study of shared clonotypes between healthy human individuals. The protocol was immunoSEQ multiplex PCR, while the TCRdb copy is restricted to in-frame clones and leaves out a portion. Among about 1 million clones listed, around 74% were seen once. The sample consisted of memory CD4+ T cells sorted from blood. The subset is: CD45RA-negative fraction. The receptors derive from a man between 18 and 29 years old in good health.

This clone was recorded once. The genes are TRBV6-1 and TRBJ1-5; possibly TRBD1 for D (5 bases). V shed 3 bases and J shed 6 bases, with 18 bases lying between them. The CDR3 sequence is 16 residues long. Germline V gene sequence: CDR1 MNHNS, CDR2 SASEGT. This CDR3 is CASSDQTVRVGQPQHF. The CDR3 coding sequence is TGTGCCAGCAGTGACCAGACAGTTAGAGTGGGTCAGCCCCAGCATTTT.

The chain links TRBV5-1 to TRBJ2-5; the match to TRBD1 covers 7 bases. Germline assignment: CDR1 SGHRS and CDR2 YFSETQ. The CDR3 contains 13 residues. V was clipped by 6 bases and J by 5 bases; unmatched bases: 7. The CDR3 protein is CASKNRGTETQYF. The CDR3 DNA sequence: TGCGCCAGCAAAAACAGGGGAACGGAGACCCAGTACTTC. The variable domain in full, with the rest retrieved from reference TRBV5-1 and TRBJ2-5, is KAGVTQTPRYLIKTRGQQVTLSCSPISGHRSVSWYQQTPGQGLQFLFEYFSETQRNKGNFPGRFSGRQFSNSRSEMNVSTLELGDSALYLCASKNRGTETQYFGPGTRLLVL.

The chain carries TRBV11-2 and TRBJ2-1, with D unclear. Germline CDR1 reads SGHAT; CDR2 reads FQNNGV. With 8 bases removed from V and 2 bases from J, the gap between germline ends came to 13 bases. This CDR3 region has 14 residues. Here the CDR3 reads CASSGRPPYNEQFF. CDR3 nucleotides: TGTGCCAGCTCCGGACGGCCCCCCTACAATGAGCAGTTCTTC.

The chain combines TRBV4-1 with TRBJ2-5, with D uncertain. The CDR3 spans 13 residues. V lost 1 base, J lost 5 bases, and 8 bases lay in between. Germline V gene lookup returns CDR1 MGHRA and CDR2 YSYEKL. DNA of the CDR3: TGCGCCAGCAGCCAAGTTATAACTGAGACCCAGTACTTC. It is translated as CASSQVITETQYF.

The rearrangement uses TRBV7-9 and TRBJ2-5; TRBD2 agrees at 8 bases. The CDR3 extends over 15 amino acids. V lost 1 base to trimming and J lost 5 bases; unmatched junction nucleotides: 6. Germline V gives CDR1 SEHNR, CDR2 FQNEAQ (reference sequence). The CDR3 loop is CASSLDGGVLETQYF. The DNA for the CDR3 is TGTGCCAGCAGCTTAGACGGGGGGGTACTCGAGACCCAGTACTTC.